This T cell receptor beta chain was found in a study of blood T cell repertoires in COVID-19. Whole-study context: The United States, Italy and Spain were the sources of the acute and convalescent COVID-19 samples.

This clone was counted at least ten times. Original processing notes: Estimation of nucleated cell counts was performed using reference gene primer amplification. The repertoire was sequenced with immunoSEQ multiplex PCR; TCRdb's copy has only in-frame clones and lacks some. V, J and clone size reflect that table, while D and trimming were determined from the DNA. The table lists about 130,000 clones, approximately 90% of them singletons, with 1.2% in the top ten. This CDR3 region has 14 residues. In germline, CDR1 is SGHTS, CDR2 YDEGEE. Between the trimmed V and J ends, which lost 7 bases and 4 bases, there was a span of 18 bases.

The V call is TRBV5-8, the J call TRBJ2-7, with D perhaps matching TRBD1 (6 bases). This sequence originates from an elderly woman with acute or convalescent COVID-19. Source material: peripheral blood. Here the CDR3 reads CASRSRRGAYEQYF. CDR3 in DNA: TGTGCCAGCCGTTCGCGCAGGGGAGCGTACGAGCAGTACTTC.